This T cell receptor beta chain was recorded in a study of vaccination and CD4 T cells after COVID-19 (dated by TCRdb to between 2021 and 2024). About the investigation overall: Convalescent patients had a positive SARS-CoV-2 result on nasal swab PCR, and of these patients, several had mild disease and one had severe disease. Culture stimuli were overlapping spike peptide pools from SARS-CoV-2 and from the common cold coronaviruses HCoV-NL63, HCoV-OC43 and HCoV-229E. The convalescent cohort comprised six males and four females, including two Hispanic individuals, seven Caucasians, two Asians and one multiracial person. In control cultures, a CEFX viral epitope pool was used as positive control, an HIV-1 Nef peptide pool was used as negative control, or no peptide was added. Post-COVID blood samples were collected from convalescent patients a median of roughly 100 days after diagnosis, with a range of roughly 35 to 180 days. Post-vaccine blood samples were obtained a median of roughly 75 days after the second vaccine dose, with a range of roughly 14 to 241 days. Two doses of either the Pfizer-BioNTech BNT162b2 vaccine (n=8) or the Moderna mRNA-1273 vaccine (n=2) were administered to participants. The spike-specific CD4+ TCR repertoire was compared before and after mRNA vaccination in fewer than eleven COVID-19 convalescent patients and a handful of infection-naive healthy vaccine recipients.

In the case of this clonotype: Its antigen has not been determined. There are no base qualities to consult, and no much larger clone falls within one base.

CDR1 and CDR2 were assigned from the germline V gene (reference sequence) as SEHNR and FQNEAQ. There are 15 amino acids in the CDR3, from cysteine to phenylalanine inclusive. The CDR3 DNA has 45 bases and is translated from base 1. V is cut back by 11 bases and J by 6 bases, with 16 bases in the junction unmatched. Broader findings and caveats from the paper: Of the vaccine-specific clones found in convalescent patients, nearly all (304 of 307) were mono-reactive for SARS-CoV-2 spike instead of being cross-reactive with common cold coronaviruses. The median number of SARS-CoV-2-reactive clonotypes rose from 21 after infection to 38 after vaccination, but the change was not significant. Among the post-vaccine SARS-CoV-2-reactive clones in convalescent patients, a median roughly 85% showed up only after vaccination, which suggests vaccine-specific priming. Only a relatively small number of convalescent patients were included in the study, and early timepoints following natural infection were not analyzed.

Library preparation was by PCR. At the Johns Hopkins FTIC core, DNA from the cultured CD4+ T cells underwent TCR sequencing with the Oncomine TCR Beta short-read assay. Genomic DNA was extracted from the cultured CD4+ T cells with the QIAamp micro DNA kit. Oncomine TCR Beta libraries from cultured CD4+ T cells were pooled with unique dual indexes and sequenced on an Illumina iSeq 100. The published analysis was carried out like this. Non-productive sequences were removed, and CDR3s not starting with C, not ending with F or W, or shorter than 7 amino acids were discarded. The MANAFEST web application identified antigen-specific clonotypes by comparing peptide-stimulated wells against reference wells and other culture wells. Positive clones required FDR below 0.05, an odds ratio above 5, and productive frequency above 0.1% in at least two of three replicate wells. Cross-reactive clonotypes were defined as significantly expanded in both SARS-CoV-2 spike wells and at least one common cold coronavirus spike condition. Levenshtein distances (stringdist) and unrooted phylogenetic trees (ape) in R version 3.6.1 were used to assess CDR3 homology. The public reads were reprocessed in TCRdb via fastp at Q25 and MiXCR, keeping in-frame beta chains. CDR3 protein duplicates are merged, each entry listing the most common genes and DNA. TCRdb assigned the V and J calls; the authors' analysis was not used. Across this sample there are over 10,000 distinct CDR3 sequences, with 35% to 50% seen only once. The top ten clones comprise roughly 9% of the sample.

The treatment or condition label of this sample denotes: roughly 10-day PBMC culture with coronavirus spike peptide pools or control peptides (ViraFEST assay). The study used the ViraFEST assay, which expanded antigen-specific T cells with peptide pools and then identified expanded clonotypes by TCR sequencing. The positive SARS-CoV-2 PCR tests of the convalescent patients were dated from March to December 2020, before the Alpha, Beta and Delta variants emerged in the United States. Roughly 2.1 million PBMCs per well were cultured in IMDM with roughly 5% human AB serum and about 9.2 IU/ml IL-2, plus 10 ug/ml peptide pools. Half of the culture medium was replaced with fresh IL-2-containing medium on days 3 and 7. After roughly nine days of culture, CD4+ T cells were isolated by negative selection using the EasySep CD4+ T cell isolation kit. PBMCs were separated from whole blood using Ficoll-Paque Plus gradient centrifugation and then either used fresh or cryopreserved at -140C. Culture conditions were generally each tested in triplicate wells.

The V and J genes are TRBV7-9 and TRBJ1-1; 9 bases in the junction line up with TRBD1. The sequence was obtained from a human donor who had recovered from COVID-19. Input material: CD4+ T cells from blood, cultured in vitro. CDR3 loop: CAGAPSYRGRSEAFF. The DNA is TGTGCCGGGGCCCCGTCTTACAGGGGGCGATCTGAAGCTTTCTTT.